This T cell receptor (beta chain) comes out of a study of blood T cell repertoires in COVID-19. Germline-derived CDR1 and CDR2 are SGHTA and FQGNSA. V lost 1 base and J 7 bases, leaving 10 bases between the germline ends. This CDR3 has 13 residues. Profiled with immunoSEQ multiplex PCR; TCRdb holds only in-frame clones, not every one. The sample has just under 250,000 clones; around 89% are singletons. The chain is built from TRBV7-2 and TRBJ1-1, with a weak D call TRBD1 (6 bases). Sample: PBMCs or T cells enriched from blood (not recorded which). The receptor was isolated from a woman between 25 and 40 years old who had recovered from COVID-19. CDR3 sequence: CASSLVGGREAFF. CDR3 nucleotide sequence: TGTGCCAGCAGCTTAGTAGGGGGACGTGAAGCTTTCTTT.